By sample share, the clone carrying this TCR beta chain is large. These data originate in a study of spatial heterogeneity in lung cancer. Background on the study: Available follow-up PBMC samples were sequenced, at a median of roughly 2 years post-resection.

TCRdb analysed the 5' RACE reads with MiXCR anew, one entry per CDR3 protein. Of about 4,400 distinct CDR3 sequences listed, 20% to 30% were seen once; the top ten hold approximately 6%. The time point was: blood at routine non-recurrence follow-up after resection. The source is a male donor with early-stage non-small cell lung cancer. The starting material was PBMCs, obtained at follow-up.

CDR3 DNA sequence: TGTGCCAGCAGTTTAGGACAGCGGTATGGCTACACCTTC. Amino acid sequence: CASSLGQRYGYTF. This rearrangement joins TRBV28 to TRBJ1-2; D is perhaps TRBD1 (6 bases). V dropped 2 bases and J dropped 5 bases, with 9 bases sitting between them. Germline V gene lookup returns CDR1 MDHEN and CDR2 SYDVKM. The CDR3 extends over 13 amino acids.